This TCR beta chain was sequenced during a study of identical twins. Study outcomes and limitations: Partial confounding of zero-insertion analyses by invariant MAIT and iNKT cells was possible. Fewer insertions characterized abundant cord blood beta clonotypes, whereas memory repertoires showed none.

TCRdb passed the 5' RACE reads through MiXCR, listing each CDR3 protein once. The sample yields 550,000 to 800,000 distinct CDR3 sequences, under 8.5% seen once. The table lists this clonotype with a few counts. Its antigen is still unknown. The V and J ends lost 6 bases and 3 bases, in that order; junction bases with no gene match: 7. CDR3 length equals 14 residues. A further study also used this sample, focusing on yellow fever vaccine responses in identical twins.

This TCR was recovered from a woman aged 18-29 years in good health. Material: PBMCs. This chain joins TRBV12-3 or TRBV12-4 and TRBJ1-1; 7 nucleotides align to TRBD1. The CDR3 DNA reads TGTGCCAGCAGCCAGGAACAGGGGTACACTGAAGCTTTCTTT. Translation gives CASSQEQGYTEAFF.